This T cell receptor (beta chain) was captured by sequencing in a study of blood T cell repertoires in COVID-19. Turning to the study itself: PBMCs, B-cell-depleted T cells, or T cells were the source of the cDNA or gDNA that made up the material.

Trimming cost V 3 bases and J 7 bases, with 12 bases left between them. In germline, CDR1 is LNHDA, CDR2 SQIVND (reference sequence). The CDR3 sequence is 14 residues long. TCRdb's copy holds only in-frame clones and misses some; the assay was immunoSEQ multiplex PCR. The sample has nearly 350,000 clones, under 95% seen once. This sequence originates from a woman in her late teens or twenties who had recovered from COVID-19. Sequenced: peripheral blood. The chain links TRBV19 to TRBJ2-2, with D maybe TRBD1 (5 bases). CDR3 sequence: CASSINRMIGELFF. The CDR3 DNA reads TGTGCCAGTAGTATTAACAGGATGATCGGGGAGCTGTTTTTT. The variable domain in full, with the rest retrieved from reference TRBV19 and TRBJ2-2, is DGGITQSPKYLFRKEGQNVTLSCEQNLNHDAMYWYRQDPGQGLRLIYYSQIVNDFQKGDIAEGYSVSREKKESFPLTVTSAQKNPTAFYLCASSINRMIGELFFGEGSRLTVL.